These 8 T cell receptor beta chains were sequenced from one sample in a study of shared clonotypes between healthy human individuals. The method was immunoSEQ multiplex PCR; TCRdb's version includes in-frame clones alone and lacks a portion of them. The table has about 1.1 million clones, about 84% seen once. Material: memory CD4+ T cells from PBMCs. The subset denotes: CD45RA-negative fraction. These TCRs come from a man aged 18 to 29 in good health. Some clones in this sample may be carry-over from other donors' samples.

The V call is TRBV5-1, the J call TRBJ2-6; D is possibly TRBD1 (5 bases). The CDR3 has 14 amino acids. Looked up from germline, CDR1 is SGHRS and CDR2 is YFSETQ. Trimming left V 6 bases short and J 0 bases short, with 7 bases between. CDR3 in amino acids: CASTDSSGANVLTF. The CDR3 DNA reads TGCGCCAGCACCGACAGCTCTGGGGCCAACGTCCTGACTTTC.

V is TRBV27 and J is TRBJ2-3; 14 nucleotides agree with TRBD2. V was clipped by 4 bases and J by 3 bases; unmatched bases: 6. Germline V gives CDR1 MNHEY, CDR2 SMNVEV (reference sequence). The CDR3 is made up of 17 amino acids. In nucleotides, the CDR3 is TGTGCCAGCAGTTGGGGACTAGCGGGAGTAAGGACAGATACGCAGTATTTT. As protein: CASSWGLAGVRTDTQYF.

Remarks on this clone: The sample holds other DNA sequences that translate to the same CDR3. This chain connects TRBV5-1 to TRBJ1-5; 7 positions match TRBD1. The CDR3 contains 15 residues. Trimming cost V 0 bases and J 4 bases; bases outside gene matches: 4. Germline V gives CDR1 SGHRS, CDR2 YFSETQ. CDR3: CASSLGQGGNQPQHF. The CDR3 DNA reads TGCGCCAGCAGCTTGGGGCAGGGGGGAAATCAGCCCCAGCATTTT. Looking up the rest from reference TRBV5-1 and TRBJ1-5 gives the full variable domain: KAGVTQTPRYLIKTRGQQVTLSCSPISGHRSVSWYQQTPGQGLQFLFEYFSETQRNKGNFPGRFSGRQFSNSRSEMNVSTLELGDSALYLCASSLGQGGNQPQHFGDGTRLSIL.

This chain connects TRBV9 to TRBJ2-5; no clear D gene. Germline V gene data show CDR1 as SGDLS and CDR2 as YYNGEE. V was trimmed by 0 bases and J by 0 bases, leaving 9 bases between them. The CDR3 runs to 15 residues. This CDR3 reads CASSVAPGYQETQYF. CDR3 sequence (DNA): TGTGCCAGCAGCGTAGCTCCCGGGTACCAAGAGACCCAGTACTTC.

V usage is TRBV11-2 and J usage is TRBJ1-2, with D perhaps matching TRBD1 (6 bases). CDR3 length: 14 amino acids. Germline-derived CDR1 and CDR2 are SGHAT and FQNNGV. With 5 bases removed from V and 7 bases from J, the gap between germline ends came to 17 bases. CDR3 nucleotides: TGTGCCAGCAGCCCGGGCAGGGGTAGCTCTGGCTACACCTTC. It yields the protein CASSPGRGSSGYTF.

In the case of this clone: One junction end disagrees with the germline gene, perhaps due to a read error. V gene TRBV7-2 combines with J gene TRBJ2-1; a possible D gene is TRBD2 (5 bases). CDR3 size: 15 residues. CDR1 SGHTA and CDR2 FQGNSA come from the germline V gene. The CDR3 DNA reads TGTGCCAGCACCAAAGGAGGTTCCTCCAACAATGAGCAGTTCTTC. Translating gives CASTKGGSSNNEQFF.

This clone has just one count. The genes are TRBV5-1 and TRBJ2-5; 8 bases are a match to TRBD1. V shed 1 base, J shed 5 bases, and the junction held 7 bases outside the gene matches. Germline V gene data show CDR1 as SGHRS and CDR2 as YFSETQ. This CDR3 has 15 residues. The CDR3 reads CASSLLTGGLETQYF. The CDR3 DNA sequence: TGCGCCAGCAGCTTGCTTACAGGGGGATTGGAGACCCAGTACTTC.

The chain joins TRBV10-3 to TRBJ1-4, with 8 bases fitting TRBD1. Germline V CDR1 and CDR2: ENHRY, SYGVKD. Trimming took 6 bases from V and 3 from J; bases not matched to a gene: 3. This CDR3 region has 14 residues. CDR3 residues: CAIRKQGANEKLFF. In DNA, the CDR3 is TGTGCCATCAGGAAACAGGGGGCTAATGAAAAACTGTTTTTT.